This T cell receptor (beta chain) was sequenced during a study of T cell repertoires in cytomegalovirus infection (dated by TCRdb to between 2018 and 2021). Notes on the research overall: The peptide stimulations were aimed at well-studied HLA-B-restricted epitopes as well as recently identified HLA-C-restricted CMV epitopes, whose presentation resists viral immunomodulation. Donor HLA type was relevant to the analysis, as public TCR beta signatures indicated carriage of CMV infection together with the matching HLA type.

Note on this clonotype: The antigen it recognizes is unknown. Base-call qualities are not available, and no considerably larger clone is one nucleotide away.

The sequencer was an Illumina HiSeq 1500. TCRdb trimmed the raw reads at Q25, called clones with MiXCR and kept productive beta chains. Every CDR3 protein is listed once, alongside the most common genes and DNA of its rows. The sample records around 310,000 distinct CDR3 sequences, just under 30% of which are singletons. The biggest ten clones account for over 15% of the sample. V ends up 7 bases short and J 9 bases short, with an unmatched junction base count of 12. Counted from cysteine to phenylalanine, this CDR3 has 14 amino acids. CDR3 DNA is the only sequence kept; it has 42 bases, read in frame from the first base. The germline V gene provides CDR1 SGHTA and CDR2 FQGNSA. The treatment or condition tag for this specimen amounts to: in vitro stimulation with specific CMV peptide epitopes to enrich CMV-specific T cells. Beyond this particular receptor, the publication reports: Carriers of CMV infection plus the relevant HLA type were discriminated by the cumulative frequency of public TCR beta family members in the study cohort and in an independent roughly 350-donor cohort. The ex vivo response was dominated by HLA-C-restricted CMV-specific TCR beta clonotypes, which also provided the single most frequent clonotype in two of eight donors.

The rearranged chain carries TRBV7-2 and TRBJ2-5; a stretch of 9 junction bases matches TRBD2. The sample here was cultured PBMCs, taken from culture after CMV antigen stimulation. The origin of this receptor is a human donor in good health (CMV status not recorded). Some clones in this sample may be carry-over from other donors' samples. In nucleotides, the sequence is TGTGCCAGCAATAGACTAGCGGAGGGGTTGGCCCAGTACTTC. This is translated as CASNRLAEGLAQYF. When the CDR3 is completed using the reference TRBV7-2 and TRBJ2-5 genes on either side, the full variable domain is GAGVSQSPSNKVTEKGKDVELRCDPISGHTALYWYRQSLGQGLEFLIYFQGNSAPDKSGLPSDRFSAERTGGSVSTLTIQRTQQEDSAVYLCASNRLAEGLAQYFGPGTRLLVL.